This T cell receptor beta chain came from a study of blood T cells in healthy people across ages. About the research overall: Template-switching capture recovered about one barcoded beta molecule per two T cells. Whole-study findings and limits: As age increased, TCR beta diversity per million T cells fell in a roughly linear fashion. The study found TCR beta diversity correlated strongly with naive T cell percentage.

The CDR3 extends over 15 amino acids. Germline CDR1 reads MNHNS; CDR2 reads SASEGT. V trimming: 6 bases; J trimming: 2 bases; junction bases outside the gene matches: 7. This clonotype came up once. The antigen remains unidentified. Primers used in a second PCR of about 7 to 12 cycles were a sample-barcoded 5' primer and a J-beta primer mix. TCRdb re-called the 5' RACE reads through MiXCR, storing one row per CDR3 protein. The table lists around 690,000 distinct CDR3 sequences, 45% to 65% of them singletons. The V and J genes are TRBV6-1 and TRBJ2-5; TRBD2 agrees at 9 bases. Sequenced input: blood. This TCR was sampled from a man in his sixties in good health. The CDR3 nucleotides are TGTGCCAGCAGCCCCGGAGCGGGGGGACAAGAGACCCAGTACTTC. It translates to CASSPGAGGQETQYF.